Shown below are 18 T cell receptor beta chains from a single sample sequenced in a study of vaccination effects on CD4 cells after COVID-19. Sequenced by immunoSEQ multiplex PCR; TCRdb stores in-frame clones only, minus some. The table lists some 40,000 clones, under 85% of them singletons, with approximately 2.9% in the top ten. No antigens are known for them. The culture ran for 10 days, and then CD4+ T cells were isolated. Sequencing used CD4+ T cells from PBMCs cultured without peptide, obtained before COVID-19 vaccination. These receptors all stem from a human donor who received a COVID-19 vaccine.

There are a few counts of this clone. The chain employs TRBV28 and TRBJ2-1; possibly TRBD2 for D (7 bases). V lost 3 bases to trimming and J lost 8 bases, with 17 bases between them. This CDR3 spans 15 amino acids. Germline CDR1 MDHEN, CDR2 SYDVKM. The DNA for the CDR3 is TGTGCCAGCAGTTTGCGGGGGCTGGCGTACGATGAGCAGTTCTTC. It encodes CASSLRGLAYDEQFF.

By sample share, this clone is medium-sized. The chain has TRBV3-1 (or the pseudogene TRBV3-2) and TRBJ2-7; no definite D call. The CDR3 has 12 residues. Germline V gene data show CDR1 as LGHDT and CDR2 as YNNKEL (reference sequence). V was trimmed by 1 base and J by 3 bases, leaving 4 bases between them. The DNA for the CDR3 is TGTGCCAGCAGCCAAGCGGACTACGAGCAGTACTTC. It translates to CASSQADYEQYF.

This chain uses TRBV29-1 with TRBJ2-1; D may be TRBD1 or TRBD2 (5 bases each). Per the germline V gene, CDR1 is SQVTM and CDR2 is ANQGSEA. The CDR3 covers 14 residues. V was clipped by 6 bases and J by 3 bases, with 15 bases between them. CDR3 sequence reads: CSVRRSGLYNEQFF. The CDR3 nucleotides are TGCAGCGTCAGAAGATCGGGGCTCTACAATGAGCAGTTCTTC.

This chain uses TRBV7-8 with TRBJ2-7, with a possible D match to TRBD1 (6 bases). V lost 4 bases and J lost 0, with 13 bases in between. CDR1 and CDR2 (germline): SGHVS, FQNEAQ. The CDR3 spans 15 residues. CDR3 nucleotide sequence: TGTGCCAGCAGCTCTACGACAGGTCTCTCCTACGAGCAGTACTTC. Translated: CASSSTTGLSYEQYF.

The V gene is TRBV5-4, the J gene TRBJ2-2; D is uncertain. This CDR3 has 15 residues. Deletions cut 0 bases from V and 8 bases from J, with 14 bases between. Germline-derived CDR1 and CDR2 are SGHNT and YYREEE (reference sequence). The CDR3 region has the DNA TGTGCCAGCAGCTTGGGGCCTGGGGATTCGGGGGAGCTGTTTTTT. This gives the protein CASSLGPGDSGELFF.

The chain couples TRBV2 to TRBJ1-5; D remains unclear. This CDR3 contains 14 residues. The germline V and J ends were trimmed by 6 bases and 3 bases, with 12 bases remaining between them. Germline V gives CDR1 SNHLY, CDR2 FYNNEI. Here the CDR3 reads CASRGRGPNQPQHF. The CDR3 DNA follows: TGTGCCAGCAGGGGCCGCGGTCCCAATCAGCCCCAGCATTTT.

In this sample, this clone turned up once. The V call is TRBV6-1, the J call TRBJ1-2; 10 positions match TRBD1. Germline values: CDR1 MNHNS, CDR2 SASEGT. Unmatched junction bases numbered 5, after V lost 2 bases and J lost 8 bases. The CDR3 sequence is 14 residues long. CDR3 DNA sequence: TGTGCCAGCAGTGAAAGACAGGGGGCGAGCGGCTACACCTTC. Translating gives CASSERQGASGYTF.

This clone appeared a single time. The gene calls are TRBV10-3 and TRBJ1-4, with 7 bases matching TRBD1. The CDR3 is 12 residues long. Germline values: CDR1 ENHRY, CDR2 SYGVKD. V lost 4 bases and J lost 7; bases outside the gene matches: 0. CDR3 DNA sequence: TGTGCCATCAGTGGGACAGGTGAAAAACTGTTTTTT. Translation gives CAISGTGEKLFF.

V usage is TRBV27 and J usage is TRBJ2-3, with 11 bases identical to TRBD2. Germline loops: CDR1 MNHEY, CDR2 SMNVEV (reference sequence). The CDR3 covers 17 residues. V shed 4 bases, J shed 2 bases, and the junction held 8 bases outside the gene matches. The CDR3 region has the DNA TGTGCCAGCAGTTATCGGGTAGCGGGAGGGAACACAGATACGCAGTATTTT. Amino acids: CASSYRVAGGNTDTQYF.

This clone came up a few times. The chain uses TRBV7-2 and TRBJ2-3; 7 positions match TRBD2. The V gene's germline CDR1 is SGHTA and CDR2 FQGNSA. The V and J ends lost 3 bases and 6 bases, in that order; junction bases with no gene match: 6. There are 14 residues in the CDR3. The CDR3 region is CASSFWEGGDTQYF. DNA of the CDR3: TGTGCCAGCAGCTTTTGGGAGGGAGGGGATACGCAGTATTTT.

The rearrangement links TRBV24-1 to TRBJ2-5; 7 positions agree with TRBD1. This CDR3 has 15 residues. CDR1 KGHDR and CDR2 SFDVKD come from the germline V gene. The V and J ends lost 3 bases and 1 base, in that order; junction bases with no gene match: 4. The CDR3 loop reads CATSDKGQFQETQYF. The CDR3 region has the DNA TGTGCCACCAGTGATAAGGGACAGTTCCAAGAGACCCAGTACTTC.

The genes are TRBV7-9 and TRBJ2-3; the D gene is possibly TRBD2 (6 bases). Germline assignment: CDR1 SEHNR and CDR2 FQNEAQ (reference sequence). V was pared by 5 bases and J by 4 bases, with 7 bases between. The CDR3 runs 12 residues. The CDR3 DNA reads as TGTGCCAGCAGCCCGGGAGCAGATACGCAGTATTTT. Its protein product is CASSPGADTQYF.

This clone was counted a few times. This chain links TRBV30 with TRBJ2-5; 7 nucleotides line up with TRBD2. Germline-derived CDR1 and CDR2 are GTSNPN and SVGIG (reference sequence). V gave up 3 bases and J gave up 1 base; unmatched junction bases: 5. The CDR3 spans 14 residues. Here the CDR3 DNA reads TGTGCCTGGAGAGGACTAGGGGTCCAAGAGACCCAGTACTTC. Protein product: CAWRGLGVQETQYF. Filled out from reference TRBV30 and TRBJ2-5, the complete variable domain reads SQTIHQWPATLVQPVGSPLSLECTVEGTSNPNLYWYRQAAGRGLQLLFYSVGIGQISSEVPQNLSASRPQDRQFILSSKKLLLSDSGFYLCAWRGLGVQETQYFGPGTRLLVL.

The V and J genes are TRBV6-1 and TRBJ2-1; D gene uncertain. Germline CDR1 reads MNHNS; CDR2 reads SASEGT. The CDR3 has 14 residues. V was shortened by 1 base and J by 0 bases, with 4 bases between the two germline ends. CDR3 bases: TGTGCCAGCAGTGAAGGCGGCTCCTACAATGAGCAGTTCTTC. Its translation: CASSEGGSYNEQFF.

The chain has TRBV28 and TRBJ1-2, with 12 bases identical to TRBD1. V gave up 5 bases and J gave up 2 bases; unmatched junction bases: 12. Germline V lookup: CDR1 MDHEN, CDR2 SYDVKM. The CDR3 has 18 residues. Written as DNA, the CDR3 is TGTGCCAGCAGTCTCAACCACCGGGACAGGGGGCGGAACTATGGCTACACCTTC. This encodes CASSLNHRDRGRNYGYTF.

V is TRBV4-1 and J is TRBJ1-2; TRBD1 agrees at 7 bases. Germline values: CDR1 MGHRA, CDR2 YSYEKL. V lost 4 bases and J lost 2; bases outside the gene matches: 7. This CDR3 comprises 15 residues. CDR3 sequence: CASSRSQGLNYGYTF. CDR3 bases: TGCGCCAGCAGCCGCTCACAGGGGTTAAACTATGGCTACACCTTC.

This chain connects TRBV6-5 to TRBJ1-3; D is possibly TRBD1 (5 bases). The CDR3 length is 16 residues. Trimming shortened V by 2 bases and J by 0 bases, and 11 bases separated the two germline ends. CDR1 MNHEY and CDR2 SVGAGI come from the germline V gene. This chain's CDR3 is CASSYRGTFSGNTIYF. CDR3 bases: TGTGCCAGCAGTTACAGGGGAACCTTCTCTGGAAACACCATATATTTT.

This clone has only a few counts. V and J are TRBV12-5 and TRBJ1-5; a possible D gene is TRBD1 (6 bases). V was clipped by 0 bases and J by 0 bases, with 15 bases between them. This CDR3 region has 18 residues. CDR1 and CDR2 from the germline V gene are LGHNT and FRNRAP. This CDR3 reads CASGLVIGTLLSNQPQHF. In nucleotides, the CDR3 is TGTGCTAGTGGTTTGGTAATCGGGACACTCCTTAGCAATCAGCCCCAGCATTTT.